These 8 T cell receptor beta chains originate from one sample sequenced in a study of cytomegalovirus exposure and HLA in healthy donors. This PCR relied on a set of 60 Vbeta primers and 13 Jbeta primers. Profiling relied on immunoSEQ multiplex PCR, and the TCRdb table lists in-frame clones only, not all of them. The profile shows roughly 150,000 clones, roughly 80% of them singletons. Sequenced: PBMCs. These receptors were taken from a male donor in good health and CMV-seronegative.

On this clone itself: The same CDR3 arises from other DNA sequences in this sample as well. V usage is TRBV2 and J usage is TRBJ2-2; D may be TRBD2 (5 bases). V lost 7 bases to trimming and J lost 8 bases, with 14 bases between them. Germline CDR1 SNHLY, CDR2 FYNNEI. This CDR3 is 13 amino acids long. The CDR3: CASTLAGTGELFF. CDR3 nucleotide sequence: TGTGCCAGCACCTTGGCGGGCACTGGGGAGCTGTTTTTT. Combining the CDR3 with reference TRBV2 and TRBJ2-2 gives the whole variable domain EPEVTQTPSHQVTQMGQEVILRCVPISNHLYFYWYRQILGQKVEFLVSFYNNEISEKSEIFDDQFSVERPDGSNFTLKIRSTKLEDSAMYFCASTLAGTGELFFGEGSRLTVL.

The chain has TRBV2 and TRBJ1-6; the D gene is possibly TRBD1 (6 bases). From germline, CDR1 is SNHLY and CDR2 FYNNEI. V lost 4 bases, J lost 8 bases, and 9 bases lay in between. The CDR3 is 13 residues long. For the CDR3, the DNA is TGTGCCAGCAGTGTAGGGGGTGATTCACCCCTCCACTTT. This gives the protein CASSVGGDSPLHF.

The rearrangement links TRBV9 to TRBJ2-1; TRBD2 agrees at 7 bases. The CDR3 sequence is 15 residues long. The V gene's germline CDR1 is SGDLS and CDR2 YYNGEE. V dropped 0 bases and J dropped 2; count of bases not matched to a gene: 2. As DNA, the CDR3 is TGTGCCAGCAGCGTAGGTGGGGGGGCCTACAATGAGCAGTTCTTC. Residues: CASSVGGGAYNEQFF.

The chain recombines TRBV7-9 with TRBJ1-2, with a possible D match to TRBD1 (5 bases). CDR1 SEHNR and CDR2 FQNEAQ come from the germline V gene (reference sequence). Trimming removed 4 bases at V and 3 bases at J, with 12 bases between. The length of the CDR3 is 14 residues. DNA of the CDR3: TGTGCCAGCAGCTGGGGCCAAGAGTACTATGGCTACACCTTC. This codes for CASSWGQEYYGYTF.

The rearrangement joins TRBV10-1 to TRBJ2-5; 7 bases fit TRBD1. The end of the DNA aligns better with TRBJ2-7, so the J call may be wrong. Germline V gene lookup returns CDR1 WNHNN and CDR2 SYGVQD (reference sequence). The CDR3 is 15 residues long. The CDR3 is CASSETGAASYEQYF. In DNA, the CDR3 is TGCGCCAGCTCTGAAACAGGGGCCGCCTCCTACGAGCAGTACTTC.

Details on this clone: Compared with germline, one end of the junction differs, possibly owing to a read error. The V call is TRBV13, the J call TRBJ1-6, with D hard to call. In germline, CDR1 is PRHDT, CDR2 FYEKMQ (reference sequence). This CDR3 contains 16 residues. CDR3 nucleotide sequence: TGTGCCAGCAGCCTAGGACTCGCCTCCTATAATTCACCCCTCCACTTT. It is translated as CASSLGLASYNSPLHF.

The rearrangement links TRBV6-5 to TRBJ1-1; D remains ambiguous. Trimming removed 2 bases at V and 2 bases at J, with 12 bases between. CDR3 length equals 15 residues. In germline, CDR1 is MNHEY, CDR2 SVGAGI. CDR3 bases: TGTGCCAGCAGTTACGGTCTCGGGAGCAACACTGAAGCTTTCTTT. It codes for CASSYGLGSNTEAFF.

V is TRBV7-8 and J is TRBJ2-1; 7 bases are a match to TRBD2. V trimming: 4 bases; J trimming: 8 bases; junction bases outside the gene matches: 2. Germline CDR1 and CDR2: SGHVS and FQNEAQ. The CDR3 extends over 12 amino acids. The CDR3 is CASSWGGYEQFF. CDR3 nucleotides: TGTGCCAGCAGCTGGGGGGGGTATGAGCAGTTCTTC. The whole variable domain, remainder taken from reference TRBV7-8 and TRBJ2-1, is GAGVSQSPRYKVAKRGQDVALRCDPISGHVSLFWYQQALGQGPEFLTYFQNEAQLDKSGLPSDRFFAERPEGSVSTLKIQRTQQEDSAVYLCASSWGGYEQFFGPGTRLTVL.